This is a list of T cell receptor beta chains from one sample in a study of T cells in Graves' hyperthyroidism and ophthalmopathy. TCRdb independently ran MiXCR on the multiplex PCR reads; one entry per CDR3 protein. Found here are more than 550,000 distinct CDR3 sequences, 18% of them singletons; the top ten hold 15% to 20%. The sample consisted of blood. The origin of the receptors is a woman between 50 and 59 years old with Graves' hyperthyroidism that later progressed to Graves' ophthalmopathy. The CDR3 runs from the conserved cysteine through the conserved F or W. The order of the fields is V gene, CDR3 protein.

TRBV7-3 | CASSLAVAGVTDTQYF
TRBV27 | CASSLSPVGSGNTIYF
TRBV7-2 | CASSLAGGKDTQYF
TRBV12-3/TRBV12-4 | CASSFSGGANEQFF
TRBV11-1 | CASSLTGTGTQPSGGYTF
TRBV30 | CAWSSTGGTTF
TRBV7-2 | CASSFPRGPTSGGAVNTDTQYF
TRBV6-2/TRBV6-3 | CASSYSTRSTFSPTDTQYF
TRBV7-3 | CASSQTSGGFNEQFF
TRBV7-9 | CASSFLDYEQYF
TRBV12-3/TRBV12-4 | CASSVDRGRGYTF
TRBV6-1 | CASSEAATMGYGYTF
TRBV6-5 | CASSYGFEGFTF
TRBV12-3/TRBV12-4 | CASSPSGISGNTIYF
TRBV5-1 | CASSSEPGQGTEAFF
TRBV5-6 | CASSRIYRALQETQYF
TRBV24-1 | CATSDPGRINEQFF